Sequencing of this T cell receptor (beta chain) was carried out in a study of T cells in women clearing cervical HPV infection. Average input was roughly 1,200 ng genomic DNA for immunoSEQ TCR beta CDR3 amplification. The repertoire was sequenced with immunoSEQ multiplex PCR; TCRdb's copy has only in-frame clones and lacks some. The listing records 20,000 to 25,000 clones. For this clone: The read terminates 3 residues before the CDR3 end, so the remaining end is supplied by the germline J gene.

The germline V gene encodes CDR1 LNHDA and CDR2 SQIVND (reference sequence). The CDR3 contains 13 residues. The TCR originated in a woman aged 18 to 69 with a cervical HPV16 infection that either progressed to CIN3+ or cleared (not recorded which). This chain uses TRBV19 with TRBJ2-4; 7 bases match TRBD1. The sequenced sample consisted of blood buffy coat. CDR3 loop: CASSNRGAEGQYF. CDR3 DNA, as far as it was read: TGTGCCAGTAGTAACAGGGGAGCGGAAGGT.